The clone carrying this T cell receptor beta chain is medium-sized in the sample. As yet, its antigen is unknown. These data come from a study of spatial heterogeneity in lung cancer. Study-level points and caveats: Counts of expanded alpha and beta TCRs within tumors tracked the tumor nonsynonymous mutation count.

TCRdb used MiXCR to reprocess the 5' RACE reads, holding one entry per CDR3 protein. The sample carries 6,500 to 8,000 distinct CDR3 sequences, 3% to 3.5% recorded once. The time point denotes: sample taken at primary tumor resection. The 72 donors had untreated early-stage non-small cell lung cancer. Unsorted tumor, nontumor lung tissue or cryopreserved PBMC supplied the whole RNA. The CDR3 loop spans 16 amino acids. Between the trimmed V and J ends, which lost 1 base and 0 bases, there was a span of 12 bases. Germline V gene data show CDR1 as SGHTA and CDR2 as FQGNSA. This TCR was sampled from a male donor with early-stage non-small cell lung cancer. The chain carries TRBV7-2 and TRBJ1-1, with D unclear. The sample in question was lung tumor tissue, obtained at surgery. The CDR3 sequence is CASSLVGVGMNTEAFF. The CDR3 nucleotides read TGTGCCAGCAGCTTAGTCGGGGTAGGAATGAACACTGAAGCTTTCTTT.